This T cell receptor (beta chain) was sequenced in a study of blood T cell repertoires in COVID-19. In the study overall: Samples of COVID-19 (acute and convalescent) were obtained from the United States, Italy and Spain. The analysed material was cDNA or gDNA that came from T cells, B-cell-depleted T cells, or PBMCs.

In the original processing: How many nucleated cells were present was estimated from reference gene primer amplification. Produced via immunoSEQ multiplex PCR; TCRdb's table is partial and in-frame only. The V and J calls and the clone size are those of that table, but D and trimming were determined from the DNA. Counted here are 250,000 to 300,000 clones, around 80% occurring once; the ten biggest clones make up under 5%. Unmatched junction bases numbered 3, after V lost 5 bases and J lost 3 bases. CDR3 size: 13 residues. The clonotype was recovered from a man between 60 and 75 years old with acute or convalescent COVID-19. The chain links TRBV12-3 or TRBV12-4 to TRBJ2-7; TRBD2 matches at 8 bases. The sequenced sample consisted of peripheral blood. The CDR3 loop is CASSPGLGYEQYF. The CDR3, as DNA: TGTGCCAGCAGTCCGGGACTAGGCTACGAGCAGTACTTC.